This entry is about one TCR beta chain. Its specificity is unknown. PCR involved 60 Vbeta and 13 Jbeta primers. The table came from immunoSEQ multiplex PCR; TCRdb's copy has only in-frame clones and leaves some out. The table lists approximately 160,000 clones, 77% of them singletons. The sample is drawn from a study of cytomegalovirus exposure and HLA in healthy donors. Study at large: A prior study identified approximately 120 million unique TCR beta sequences from about 179 million T cells.

General study results and limits: Investigators reported 150 to 200 TCR beta chains as tied to cytomegalovirus. Follow-up analysis found HLA locus-dependent TCR association rates, highest for DRB1 and lowest for HLA-C.

The germline V and J ends were trimmed by 6 bases and 4 bases, with 19 bases remaining between them. Per germline, CDR1 LNHDA and CDR2 SQIVND (reference sequence). CDR3 length: 16 residues. This chain joins TRBV19 and TRBJ2-1; perhaps TRBD1 as D (5 bases). The specimen sequenced was PBMCs. The TCR comes from a woman aged 30 to 39 in good health and CMV-seronegative. Here the CDR3 reads CASRPSKGAIYNEQFF. The CDR3 DNA follows: TGTGCCAGTAGGCCCTCCAAAGGGGCGATATACAATGAGCAGTTCTTC.